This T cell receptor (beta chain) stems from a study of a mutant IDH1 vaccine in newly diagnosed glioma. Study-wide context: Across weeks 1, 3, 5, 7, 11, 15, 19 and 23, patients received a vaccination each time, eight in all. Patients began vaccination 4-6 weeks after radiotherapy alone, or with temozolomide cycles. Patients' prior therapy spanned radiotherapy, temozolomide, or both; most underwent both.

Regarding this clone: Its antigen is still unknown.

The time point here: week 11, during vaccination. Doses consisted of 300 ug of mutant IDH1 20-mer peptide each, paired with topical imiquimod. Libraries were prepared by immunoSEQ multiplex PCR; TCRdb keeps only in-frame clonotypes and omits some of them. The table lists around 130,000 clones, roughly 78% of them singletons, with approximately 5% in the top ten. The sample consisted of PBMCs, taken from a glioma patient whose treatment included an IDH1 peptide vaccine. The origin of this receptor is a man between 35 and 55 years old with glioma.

CDR3 residues: CASSSYTGTSGRNEQFF. The CDR3 DNA is TGTGCCAGCAGTTCATACACCGGGACTAGCGGGAGGAATGAGCAGTTCTTC. V is TRBV28 and J is TRBJ2-1; 15 bases map to TRBD2. This CDR3 region has 17 residues. Germline CDR1 reads MDHEN; CDR2 reads SYDVKM. J was trimmed by 7 bases and V by 4 bases; bases with no gene match: 8.